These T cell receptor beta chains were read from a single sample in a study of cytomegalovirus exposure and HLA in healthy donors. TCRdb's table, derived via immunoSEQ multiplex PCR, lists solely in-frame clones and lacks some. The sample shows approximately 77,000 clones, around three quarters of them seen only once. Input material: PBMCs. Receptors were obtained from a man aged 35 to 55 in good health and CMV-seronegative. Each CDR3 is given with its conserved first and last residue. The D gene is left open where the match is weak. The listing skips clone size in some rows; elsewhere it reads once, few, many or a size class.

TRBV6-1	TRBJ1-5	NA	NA	TGTGCCAGCAGTGAAGCCGGGGGGAACCATCAGCCCCAGCATTTT	CASSEAGGNHQPQHF
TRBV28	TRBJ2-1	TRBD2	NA	TGTGCCAGCCGCGGGAGATACGGCTACAATGAGCAGTTCTTC	CASRGRYGYNEQFF
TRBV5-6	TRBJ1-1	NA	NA	TGTGCCAGCAGCTTGGGTTCGGTCACTGAAGCTTTCTTT	CASSLGSVTEAFF
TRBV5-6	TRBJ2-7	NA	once	TGTGCCAGCAGCTTCCTTAGTCTGAAGCAGTACTTC	CASSFLSLKQYF
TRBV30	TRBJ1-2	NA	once	TGTGCCTGGAGTATCGTTCTCGTGGGGGCGCAGGGCCACACCTTC	CAWSIVLVGAQGHTF
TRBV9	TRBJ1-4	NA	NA	TGTGCCAGCAGCGTCGAACAGGAGAATGAAAAACTGTTTTTT	CASSVEQENEKLFF
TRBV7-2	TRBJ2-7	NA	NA	TGTGCCAGCAGTCCCCAAACCGGGAGCTACGAGCAGTACTTC	CASSPQTGSYEQYF
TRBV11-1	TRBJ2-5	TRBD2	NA	TGTGCCAGCAGCGGGTTCGGCGGGAGGACGGAAGAGACCCAGTACTTC	CASSGFGGRTEETQYF
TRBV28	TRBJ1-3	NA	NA	TGTGCCAGCAGGAGCTCTGGAAACACCATATATTTT	CASRSSGNTIYF
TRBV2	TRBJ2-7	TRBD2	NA	TGTGCCAGCAGTGACCCGACGGGAGGACATGCAATTCACTACGAGCAGTACTTC	CASSDPTGGHAIHYEQYF
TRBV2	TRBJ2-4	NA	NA	TGTGCCAGCACAAGGGGTTTGGGGACAATCCACGCCAAAAACATTCAGTACTTC	CASTRGLGTIHAKNIQYF
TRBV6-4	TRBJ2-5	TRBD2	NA	TGTGCCAGCAGTGACGGCGATAGCGGGAGGGCCAGGGAGACCCAGTACTTC	CASSDGDSGRARETQYF
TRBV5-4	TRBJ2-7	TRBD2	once	TGTGCCAGCAGCTTGGGGGGGAGGGCCTACGAGCAGTACTTC	CASSLGGRAYEQYF
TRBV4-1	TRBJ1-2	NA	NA	TGCGCCAGCAGCCAAGACTATACTAACTATGGCTACACCTTC	CASSQDYTNYGYTF
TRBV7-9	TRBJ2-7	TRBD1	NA	TGTGCCAGCAGCTCAACGAACCGGGACAGGGCCTACGAGCAGTACTTC	CASSSTNRDRAYEQYF
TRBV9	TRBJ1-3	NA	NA	TGTGCCAGCAGCGTAGCGGGCAGGGTATCGGGAAACACCATATATTTT	CASSVAGRVSGNTIYF
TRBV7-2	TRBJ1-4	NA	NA	TGTGCCAGCAGCTTGACTCTCGGTTTGGGGAGTAATGAAAAACTGTTTTTT	CASSLTLGLGSNEKLFF
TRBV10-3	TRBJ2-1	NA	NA	TGTGCCATCAGTGATCCCGATGGCGGCAATGAGCAGTTCTTC	CAISDPDGGNEQFF
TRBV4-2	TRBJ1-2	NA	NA	TGTGCCAGCAGCCAAGTTCTCCAGGGTAGGTTCGACTACACCTTC	CASSQVLQGRFDYTF
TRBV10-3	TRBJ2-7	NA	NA	TGTGCCATCAGTGATGGGAGGGGGGAGTCCTACGAGCAGTACTTC	CAISDGRGESYEQYF
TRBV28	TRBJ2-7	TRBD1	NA	TGTGCCAGCAGTTTAGACAGGGAGATTGGCTACGAGCAGTACTTC	CASSLDREIGYEQYF
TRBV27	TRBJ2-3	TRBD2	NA	TGTGCCAGCAGTTTATGGGCTAGCGGGAGAGTAGATACGCAGTATTTT	CASSLWASGRVDTQYF
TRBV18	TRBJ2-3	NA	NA	TGTGCCAGCTCACCACCCGGAGCAACAGATACGCAGTATTTT	CASSPPGATDTQYF
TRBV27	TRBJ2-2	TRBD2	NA	TGTGCCAGCAGCGGGACTAGGTACACCGGGGAGCTGTTTTTT	CASSGTRYTGELFF
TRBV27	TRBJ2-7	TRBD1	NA	TGTGCCAGCAGTCCAAGGACAGGGCTCTACGAGCAGTACTTC	CASSPRTGLYEQYF
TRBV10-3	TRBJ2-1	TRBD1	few	TGTGCCATCAGACGGGGACAGGAGGACTACAATGAGCAGTTCTTC	CAIRRGQEDYNEQFF
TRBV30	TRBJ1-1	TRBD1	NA	TGTGCCTGGATTCAAGGGGGCACAAGAGCTTTCTTT	CAWIQGGTRAFF
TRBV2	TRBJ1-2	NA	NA	TGTGCCAGCAGTCAGGGACACGGAAACTATGGCTACACCTTC	CASSQGHGNYGYTF
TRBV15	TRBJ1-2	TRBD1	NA	TGTGCCACCAGCAGAGCATTTGGACAGGGCGAGGGCTACACCTTC	CATSRAFGQGEGYTF
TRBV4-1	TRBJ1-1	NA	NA	TGCGCCAGCAGCCTCCTCCCGACAGCCCTGAACACTGAAGCTTTCTTT	CASSLLPTALNTEAFF
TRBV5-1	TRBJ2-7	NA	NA	TGCGCCAGCAGCCCGAGGAGCTCCTACGAGCAGTACTTC	CASSPRSSYEQYF
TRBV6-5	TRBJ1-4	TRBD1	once	TGTGCCAGCAGTGCAGGGGGCGAAGGTAAAAAACTGTTTTTT	CASSAGGEGKKLFF
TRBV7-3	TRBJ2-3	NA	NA	TGTGCCAGCAGCCCGGCCTCCAGAGCGATAGATACGCAGTATTTT	CASSPASRAIDTQYF
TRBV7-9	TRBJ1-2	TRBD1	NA	TGTGCCAGCAGTAGAACCTCGGGACAGGGGGCGCTTGATGGCTACACCTTC	CASSRTSGQGALDGYTF
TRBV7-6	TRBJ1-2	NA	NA	TGTGCCAGCAGCACGCGGACAAGCCTTACCCATGGCTACACCTTC	CASSTRTSLTHGYTF
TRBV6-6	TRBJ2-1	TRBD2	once	TGTGCCAGCAGCACCCGGGACTTCGGGGGGGATGAGCAGTTCTTC	CASSTRDFGGDEQFF
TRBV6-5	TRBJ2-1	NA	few	TGTGCCAGCAGTTCGGCGGGGAGCAGGTACAATGAGCAGTTCTTC	CASSSAGSRYNEQFF
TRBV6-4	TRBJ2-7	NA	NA	TGTGCCAGCAGTGTGGGGCCTCACCGCTACGAGCAGTACTTC	CASSVGPHRYEQYF
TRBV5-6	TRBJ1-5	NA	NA	TGTGCCAGCAGCTCCCGGCCGGCAGGGGCATATAGCAATCAGCCCCAGCATTTT	CASSSRPAGAYSNQPQHF
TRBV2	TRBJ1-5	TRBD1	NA	TGTGCCAGCAGGGACGGACAGGGGGCAAGCAATCAGCCCCAGCATTTT	CASRDGQGASNQPQHF
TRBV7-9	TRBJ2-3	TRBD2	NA	TGTGCCAGCAGCTCGAGACTAGCGGGGGGCACAGATACGCAGTATTTT	CASSSRLAGGTDTQYF
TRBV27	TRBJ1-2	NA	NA	TGTGCGACCGGGAGGAACTATGGCTACACCTTC	CATGRNYGYTF
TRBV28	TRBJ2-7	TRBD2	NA	TGTGCCAGCAGTATTGGACTAGCGGGAGTGTACGAGCAGTACTTC	CASSIGLAGVYEQYF
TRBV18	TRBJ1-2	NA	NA	TGTGCCAGCTCACTCTACGAGACGGGGGTCTCTAACTATGGCTACACCTTC	CASSLYETGVSNYGYTF
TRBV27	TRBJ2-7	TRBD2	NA	TGTGCCAGCAGTTTTAGCGGGAGGTACGAGCAGTACTTC	CASSFSGRYEQYF
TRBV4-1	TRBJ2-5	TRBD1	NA	TGCGCCAGCAGCCCCGGACAGGGGGCCTGGGAGACCCAGTACTTC	CASSPGQGAWETQYF
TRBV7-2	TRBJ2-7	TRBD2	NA	TGTGCCAGCAGCTTCGGGACTAGCGGGGAACTAGCCTACGAGCAGTACTTC	CASSFGTSGELAYEQYF
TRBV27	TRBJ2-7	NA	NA	TGTGCCAGCAGTCCCTATAGCGGAACGGGAGAGCAGTACTTC	CASSPYSGTGEQYF
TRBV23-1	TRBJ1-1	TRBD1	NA	TGCGCCAGCAGTCAATTGCCAAAGGGGGCGCTTGGCACTGAAGCTTTCTTT	CASSQLPKGALGTEAFF
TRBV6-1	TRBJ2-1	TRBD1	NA	TGCGCAGGCTGGGACAGGTTTTCCGATGAGCAGTTCTTC	CAGWDRFSDEQFF
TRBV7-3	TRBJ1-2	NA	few	TGTGCCAGCAGCTCCTACAGTCGCTCTAACTATGGCTACACCTTC	CASSSYSRSNYGYTF
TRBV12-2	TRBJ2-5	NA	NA	TGTGCAAGTCGCTTAGCGGCCGGGACTAGCGGGAGCAGGATCCAAGAGACCCAGTACTTC	CASRLAAGTSGSRIQETQYF